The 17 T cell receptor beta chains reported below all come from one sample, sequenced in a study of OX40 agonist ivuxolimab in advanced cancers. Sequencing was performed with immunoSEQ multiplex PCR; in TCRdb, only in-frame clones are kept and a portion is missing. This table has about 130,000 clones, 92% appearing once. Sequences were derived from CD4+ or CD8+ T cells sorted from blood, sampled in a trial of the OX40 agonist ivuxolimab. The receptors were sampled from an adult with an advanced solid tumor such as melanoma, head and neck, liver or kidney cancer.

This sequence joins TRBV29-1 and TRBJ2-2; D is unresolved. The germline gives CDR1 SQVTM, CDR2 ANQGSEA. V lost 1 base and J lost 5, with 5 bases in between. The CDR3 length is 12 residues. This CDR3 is CSVEGWTGELFF. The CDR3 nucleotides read TGCAGCGTTGAAGGGTGGACCGGGGAGCTGTTTTTT.

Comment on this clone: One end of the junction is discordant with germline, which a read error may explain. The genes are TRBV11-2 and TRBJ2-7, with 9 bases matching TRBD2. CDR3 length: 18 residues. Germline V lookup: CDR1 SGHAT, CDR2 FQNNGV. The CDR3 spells CASSFTSGLAGFSDEQYF. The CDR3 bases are TGTGCCAGCAGCTTTACTAGCGGTCTAGCGGGATTCTCCGACGAGCAGTACTTC.

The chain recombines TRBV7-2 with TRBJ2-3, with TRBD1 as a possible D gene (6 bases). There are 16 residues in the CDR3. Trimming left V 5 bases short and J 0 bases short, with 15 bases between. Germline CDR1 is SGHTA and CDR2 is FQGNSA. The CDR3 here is CASSKGGVASTDTQYF. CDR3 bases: TGTGCCAGCAGCAAAGGGGGTGTCGCCAGCACAGATACGCAGTATTTT.

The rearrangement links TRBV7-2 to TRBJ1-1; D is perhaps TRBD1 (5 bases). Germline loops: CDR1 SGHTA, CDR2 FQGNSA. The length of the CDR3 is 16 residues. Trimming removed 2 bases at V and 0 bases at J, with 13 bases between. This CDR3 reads CASSLLTVAMNTEAFF. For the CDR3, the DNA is TGTGCCAGCAGCTTACTGACAGTAGCCATGAACACTGAAGCTTTCTTT.

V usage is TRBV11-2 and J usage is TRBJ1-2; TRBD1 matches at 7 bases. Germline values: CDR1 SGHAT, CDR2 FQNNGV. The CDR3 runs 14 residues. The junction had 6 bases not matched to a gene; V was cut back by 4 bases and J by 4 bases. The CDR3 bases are TGTGCCAGCAGCTCAAGACAGGGACGCTATGGCTACACCTTC. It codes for CASSSRQGRYGYTF.

The DNA for the CDR3 is TGTGCCAGCAGCTTAGGGCACAGGCAAGAGACCCAGTACTTC. Its translation: CASSLGHRQETQYF. This rearrangement joins TRBV7-8 to TRBJ2-5; tentative D call: TRBD1 (5 bases). This CDR3 has 14 residues. The germline CDR1 and CDR2 sequences are SGHVS and FQNEAQ. The V gene lost 1 base and the J gene lost 2 bases, with 8 bases spanning the gap.

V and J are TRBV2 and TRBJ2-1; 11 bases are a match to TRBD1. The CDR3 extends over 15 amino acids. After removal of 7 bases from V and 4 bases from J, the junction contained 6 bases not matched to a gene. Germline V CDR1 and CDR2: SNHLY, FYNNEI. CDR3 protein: CASTPDRGRYNEQFF. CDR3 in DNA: TGTGCCAGCACCCCGGACAGGGGGCGATACAATGAGCAGTTCTTC.

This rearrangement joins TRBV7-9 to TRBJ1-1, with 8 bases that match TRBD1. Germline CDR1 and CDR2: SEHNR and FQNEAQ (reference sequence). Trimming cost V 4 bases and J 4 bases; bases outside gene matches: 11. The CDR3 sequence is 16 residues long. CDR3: CASSSMQGAGVTEAFF. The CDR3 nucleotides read TGTGCCAGCAGCTCTATGCAGGGGGCGGGTGTCACTGAAGCTTTCTTT.

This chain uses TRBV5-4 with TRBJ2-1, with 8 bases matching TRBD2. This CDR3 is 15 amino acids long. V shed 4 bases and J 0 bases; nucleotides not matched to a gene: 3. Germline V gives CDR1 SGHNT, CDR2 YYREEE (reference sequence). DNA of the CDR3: TGTGCCAGCAGCGCTAGCGGGCTCTCCTACAATGAGCAGTTCTTC. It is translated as CASSASGLSYNEQFF.

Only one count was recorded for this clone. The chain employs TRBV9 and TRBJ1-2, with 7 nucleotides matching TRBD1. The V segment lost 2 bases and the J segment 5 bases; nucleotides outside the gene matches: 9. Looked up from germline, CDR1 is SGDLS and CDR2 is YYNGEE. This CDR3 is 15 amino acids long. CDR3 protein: CASSVTGTELYGYTF. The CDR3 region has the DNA TGTGCCAGCAGCGTGACCGGGACAGAACTTTATGGCTACACCTTC.

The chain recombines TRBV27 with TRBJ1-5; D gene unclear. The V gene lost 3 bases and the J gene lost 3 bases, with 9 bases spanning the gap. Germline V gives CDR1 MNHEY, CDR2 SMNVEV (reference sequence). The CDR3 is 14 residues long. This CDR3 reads CASSFGLSNQPQHF. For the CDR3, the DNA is TGTGCCAGCAGTTTTGGACTTTCCAATCAGCCCCAGCATTTT.

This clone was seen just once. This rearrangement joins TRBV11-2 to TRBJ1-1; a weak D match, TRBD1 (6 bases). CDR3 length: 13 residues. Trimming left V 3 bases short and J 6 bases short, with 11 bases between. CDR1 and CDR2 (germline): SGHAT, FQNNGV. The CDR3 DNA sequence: TGTGCCAGCAGCTTCACAGGGACCCCTGAAGCTTTCTTT. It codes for CASSFTGTPEAFF.

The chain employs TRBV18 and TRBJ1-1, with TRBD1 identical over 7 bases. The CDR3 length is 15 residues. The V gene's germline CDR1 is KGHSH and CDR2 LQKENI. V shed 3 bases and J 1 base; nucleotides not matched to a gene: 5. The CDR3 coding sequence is TGTGCCAGCTCACCGGCAGGGGGTAAGAACACTGAAGCTTTCTTT. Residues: CASSPAGGKNTEAFF.

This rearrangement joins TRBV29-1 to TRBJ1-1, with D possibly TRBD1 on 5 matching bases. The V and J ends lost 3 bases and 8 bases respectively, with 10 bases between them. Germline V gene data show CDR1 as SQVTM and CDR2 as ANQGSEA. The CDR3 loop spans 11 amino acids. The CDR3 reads CSVDSGTEAFF. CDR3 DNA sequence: TGCAGCGTTGATTCGGGGACCGAAGCTTTCTTT. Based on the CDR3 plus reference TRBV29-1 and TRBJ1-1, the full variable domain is SAVISQKPSRDICQRGTSLTIQCQVDSQVTMMFWYRQQPGQSLTLIATANQGSEATYESGFVIDKFPISRPNLTFSTLTVSNMSPEDSSIYLCSVDSGTEAFFGQGTRLTVV.

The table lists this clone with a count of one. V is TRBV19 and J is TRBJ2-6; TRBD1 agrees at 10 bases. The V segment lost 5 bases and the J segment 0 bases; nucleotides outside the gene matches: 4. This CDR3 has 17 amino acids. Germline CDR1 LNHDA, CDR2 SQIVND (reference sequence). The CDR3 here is CASSVGQGGSGANVLTF. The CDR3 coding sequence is TGTGCCAGTAGTGTCGGACAGGGGGGCTCTGGGGCCAACGTCCTGACTTTC.

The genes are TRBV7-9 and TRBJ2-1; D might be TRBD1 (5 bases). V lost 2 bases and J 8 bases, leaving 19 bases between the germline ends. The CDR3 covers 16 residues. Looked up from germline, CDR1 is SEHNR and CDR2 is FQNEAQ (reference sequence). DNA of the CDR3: TGTGCCAGCAGCTTATCCCGCAGGGCTGGTGACGATGAGCAGTTCTTC. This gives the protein CASSLSRRAGDDEQFF. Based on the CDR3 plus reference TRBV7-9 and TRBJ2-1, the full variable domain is DTGVSQNPRHKITKRGQNVTFRCDPISEHNRLYWYRQTLGQGPEFLTYFQNEAQLEKSRLLSDRFSAERPKGSFSTLEIQRTEQGDSAMYLCASSLSRRAGDDEQFFGPGTRLTVL.

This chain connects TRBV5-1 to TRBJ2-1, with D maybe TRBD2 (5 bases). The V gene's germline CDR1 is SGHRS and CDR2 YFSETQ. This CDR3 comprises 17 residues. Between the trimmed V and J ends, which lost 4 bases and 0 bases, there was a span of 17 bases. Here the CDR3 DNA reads TGCGCCAGCAGCCCCTCTGTAGCGTTTAGCTCCTACAATGAGCAGTTCTTC. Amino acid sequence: CASSPSVAFSSYNEQFF.